Listed here are 18 T cell receptor beta chains from one sample, sequenced in a study of T cells in Graves' hyperthyroidism and ophthalmopathy. TCR beta CDR3 region amplification was performed from RNA transcripts. In the first-round RT-PCR of the TCR CDR3, the HTBI primer set was used. Each CDR3 protein gets one entry after TCRdb re-called the multiplex PCR reads with MiXCR. The sample carries roughly 580,000 distinct CDR3 sequences, 14% recorded once. The sample comprised blood. These receptors were obtained from a young woman with Graves' hyperthyroidism that later progressed to Graves' ophthalmopathy.

This clonotype was recorded at least ten times. The CDR3 spells CASSILSGNQPQHF. CDR3 in DNA: TGTGCCAGTAGTATATTATCAGGCAATCAGCCCCAGCATTTT. This chain joins TRBV19 and TRBJ1-5; no reliable D call. Germline lookup yields CDR1 LNHDA and CDR2 SQIVND (reference sequence). The CDR3 length is 14 residues. The ends were cut back, 2 bases at V and 2 bases at J, with 7 bases in the middle. The whole variable domain, remainder taken from reference TRBV19 and TRBJ1-5, is DGGITQSPKYLFRKEGQNVTLSCEQNLNHDAMYWYRQDPGQGLRLIYYSQIVNDFQKGDIAEGYSVSREKKESFPLTVTSAQKNPTAFYLCASSILSGNQPQHFGDGTRLSIL.

This clonotype was detected ten times or more. V and J are TRBV5-8 and TRBJ1-1; D is ambiguous. In germline, CDR1 is SGHTS, CDR2 YDEGEE. The CDR3 has 14 amino acids. Trimming left V 1 base short and J 2 bases short, with 9 bases between. CDR3: CASSLQAANTEAFF. CDR3 coding DNA: TGTGCCAGCAGCTTGCAGGCAGCCAACACTGAAGCTTTCTTT.

This clonotype was detected ten times or more. The chain uses TRBV6-2 or TRBV6-3 and TRBJ2-1; D unresolved. The V and J ends lost 0 bases and 2 bases respectively, with 5 bases between them. CDR1 and CDR2 from the germline V gene are MNHEY and SVGEGT. This CDR3 is 14 amino acids long. For the CDR3, the DNA is TGTGCCAGCAGTTACTCGAGGACCTACAATGAGCAGTTCTTC. Its translation is CASSYSRTYNEQFF.

This clonotype has a handful of counts. Here the CDR3 reads CASSLAAGSATGELFF. The CDR3, as DNA: TGTGCCAGCAGCTTGGCGGCAGGGTCGGCCACCGGGGAGCTGTTTTTT. V and J are TRBV5-4 and TRBJ2-2, with a weak D call TRBD1 (5 bases). This CDR3 region has 16 residues. Per the germline V gene, CDR1 is SGHNT and CDR2 is YYREEE (reference sequence). The V end lost 0 bases, the J end lost 4 bases, and 13 bases lay between the germline ends.

This clonotype was detected many times. Here the CDR3 DNA reads TGTGCCAGCAGCCCCCCGCCGGAGGGAACCTACAATGAGCAGTTCTTC. Amino acid sequence: CASSPPPEGTYNEQFF. J is TRBJ2-1 and V is TRBV11-3; D may be TRBD2 (6 bases). This CDR3 region has 16 residues. V lost 5 bases, J lost 2 bases, and 16 bases lay in between. Germline assignment: CDR1 SGHNT and CDR2 YENEEA.

The sample holds many counts of this clonotype. V is TRBV5-6 and J is TRBJ2-7, with 10 positions matching TRBD1. The germline CDR1 and CDR2 sequences are SGHDT and YYEEEE. Unmatched junction bases numbered 19, after V lost 4 bases and J lost 3 bases. The CDR3 contains 19 residues. CDR3 in amino acids: CASSVSGTGVWKGGYEQYF. In nucleotides, the CDR3 is TGTGCCAGCAGCGTGTCCGGGACAGGGGTGTGGAAAGGGGGCTACGAGCAGTACTTC.

This clonotype was detected many times. The chain carries TRBV12-3 or TRBV12-4 and TRBJ2-2; possibly TRBD2 for D (6 bases). Trimming left V 1 base short and J 3 bases short, with 15 bases between. CDR3 length: 17 residues. Here the CDR3 DNA reads TGTGCCAGCAGTTTAGGGAGGGCTAGCGACCACACCGGGGAGCTGTTTTTT. The encoded protein is CASSLGRASDHTGELFF.

The chain joins TRBV27 to TRBJ2-1; TRBD2 matches at 9 bases. The V and J ends lost 3 bases and 6 bases, in that order; junction bases with no gene match: 6. The CDR3 covers 15 residues. Germline values: CDR1 MNHEY, CDR2 SMNVEV (reference sequence). The CDR3: CASSFSGSGGNEQFF. The DNA of the CDR3 is TGTGCCAGCAGTTTTAGCGGGAGTGGGGGCAATGAGCAGTTCTTC.

This clonotype was detected ten times or more. The gene calls are TRBV27 and TRBJ2-7, with D perhaps TRBD1 (6 bases). Germline V gene sequence: CDR1 MNHEY, CDR2 SMNVEV (reference sequence). V gave up 2 bases and J gave up 7 bases, with 18 bases separating them. This CDR3 is 15 amino acids long. The CDR3 DNA follows: TGTGCCAGCAGTTTAGGGTTGGGGCAGGGGAATGAGCAGTACTTC. Amino acids: CASSLGLGQGNEQYF.

Of note for this clonotype: This CDR3 is missing its conserved last phenylalanine or tryptophan, likely due to a read error. The rearrangement links TRBV29-1 to TRBJ1-1; D not certain. The V end lost 7 bases, the J end lost 1 base, and 13 bases lay between the germline ends. The CDR3 sequence is 13 residues long. CDR1 is SQVTM and CDR2 is ANQGSEA in the germline V gene. CDR3 loop: CSAPRIGNTEAFL. CDR3 bases: TGCAGCGCACCCCGGATCGGGAACACTGAAGCTTTCTTG.

Points on this clonotype: The junction differs from germline at one of its ends, possibly a read error. V is TRBV30 and J is TRBJ2-7; maybe TRBD1 (5 bases). The germline CDR1 and CDR2 sequences are GTSNPN and SVGIG (reference sequence). CDR3 length equals 11 residues. CDR3 DNA sequence: TGTGCCTGGAGTGGGGGCTACGAGCACTACTTC. The encoded protein is CAWSGGYEHYF.

Notes on this clonotype: Relative to the germline gene, one junction end is altered; a read error may explain this. The chain recombines TRBV7-7 with TRBJ2-7; TRBD2 matches 7 bases. This CDR3 has 13 residues. Germline CDR1 SSHAT, CDR2 FNYEAQ (reference sequence). The DNA of the CDR3 is TGTGCTAGCAGCATACTAGCGACCTACGAGCAGTACTTC. Translating gives CASSILATYEQYF.

This clonotype was recorded a few times. A much bigger clone sits one base away, suggesting this may be a read error. The chain is built from TRBV28 and TRBJ1-1, with a possible D match to TRBD1 (5 bases). The CDR3 runs 15 residues. Per the germline V gene, CDR1 is MDHEN and CDR2 is SYDVKM. Here the CDR3 reads CASSLTSYGGTGAFF. In DNA form, the CDR3 reads TGTGCCAGCAGTTTAACATCCTACGGGGGTACTGGAGCTTTCTTT.

The rearrangement links TRBV15 to TRBJ1-1; no clear D gene. Trimming left V 1 base short and J 1 base short, with 13 bases between. The germline gives CDR1 LNHNV, CDR2 YYDKDF (reference sequence). The CDR3 is 16 residues long. This chain's CDR3 is CATSRAPGEENTEAFF. DNA for the CDR3: TGTGCCACCAGCAGAGCCCCCGGGGAGGAGAACACTGAAGCTTTCTTT.

At least ten counts were recorded for this clonotype. The V and J genes are TRBV6-1 and TRBJ2-5, with a weak D call TRBD2 (6 bases). The CDR3 loop spans 14 amino acids. The germline V gene encodes CDR1 MNHNS and CDR2 SASEGT. The germline V and J ends were trimmed by 7 bases and 5 bases, with 17 bases remaining between them. The CDR3 coding sequence is TGTGCCAGCAAAGGGAGGATAGGAGGGGAGACCCAGTACTTC. Translated: CASKGRIGGETQYF.

This clonotype was seen repeatedly, ten times or more. This chain links TRBV5-1 with TRBJ2-2; weak D call: TRBD2 (5 bases). CDR1 is SGHRS, CDR2 YFSETQ, per germline. This CDR3 is built from 15 residues. Trimming shortened V by 2 bases and J by 5 bases, and 13 bases separated the two germline ends. This CDR3 is CASSLRSWETGELFF. The DNA of the CDR3 is TGCGCCAGCAGCTTACGGAGTTGGGAGACCGGGGAGCTGTTTTTT. The full variable domain, with the rest looked up from reference TRBV5-1 and TRBJ2-2, is KAGVTQTPRYLIKTRGQQVTLSCSPISGHRSVSWYQQTPGQGLQFLFEYFSETQRNKGNFPGRFSGRQFSNSRSEMNVSTLELGDSALYLCASSLRSWETGELFFGEGSRLTVL.

This clonotype has at least ten counts. CDR3 protein: CASSPDYEQYF. CDR3 nucleotides: TGTGCCAGCAGCCCCGATTACGAGCAGTACTTC. This rearrangement joins TRBV18 to TRBJ2-7; D is ambiguous. The CDR3 spans 11 residues. Trimming took 8 bases from V and 4 from J, leaving 9 bases between them. The germline CDR1 and CDR2 sequences are KGHSH and LQKENI.

The chain carries TRBV25-1 and TRBJ2-3; D unclear. Germline CDR1 and CDR2: MGHDK and SYGVNS. The CDR3 has 16 residues. V dropped 4 bases and J dropped 6 bases, with 20 bases sitting between them. The CDR3: CASSGGQDGTVDTQYF. The CDR3 DNA is TGTGCCAGCAGTGGAGGTCAGGACGGTACTGTCGATACGCAGTATTTT.